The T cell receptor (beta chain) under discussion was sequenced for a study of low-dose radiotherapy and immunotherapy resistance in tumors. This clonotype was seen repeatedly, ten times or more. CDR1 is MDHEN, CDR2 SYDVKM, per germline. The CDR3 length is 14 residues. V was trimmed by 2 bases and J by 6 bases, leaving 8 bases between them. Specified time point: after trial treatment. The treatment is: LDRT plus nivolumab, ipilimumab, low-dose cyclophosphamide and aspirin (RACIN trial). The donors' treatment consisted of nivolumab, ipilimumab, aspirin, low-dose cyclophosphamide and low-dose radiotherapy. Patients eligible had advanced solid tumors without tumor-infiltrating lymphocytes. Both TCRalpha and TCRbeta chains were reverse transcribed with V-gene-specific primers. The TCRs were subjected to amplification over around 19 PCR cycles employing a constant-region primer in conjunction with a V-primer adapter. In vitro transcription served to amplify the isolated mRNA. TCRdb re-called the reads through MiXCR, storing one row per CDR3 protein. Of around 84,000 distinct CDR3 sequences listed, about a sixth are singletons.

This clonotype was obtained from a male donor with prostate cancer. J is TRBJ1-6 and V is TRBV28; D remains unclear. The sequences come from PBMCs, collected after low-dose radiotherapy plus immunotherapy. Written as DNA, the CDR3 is TGTGCCAGCAGTTTAGCATCGAGTAATTCACCCCTCCACTTT. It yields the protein CASSLASSNSPLHF.